This T cell receptor beta chain was sequenced for a study of blood T cell repertoires in COVID-19. This CDR3 region has 11 residues. Trimming stripped 6 bases from V and 9 bases from J, with 11 bases between. TCRdb's copy holds only in-frame clones and misses some; the assay was immunoSEQ multiplex PCR. This sample carries 250,000 to 300,000 clones, roughly 90% of them seen once, and the ten largest clones take approximately 2.5%. V gene TRBV12-3 or TRBV12-4 combines with J gene TRBJ1-1, with D tentatively TRBD1 (6 bases). The TCR was taken from a woman aged 40 to 50 with acute COVID-19. Sequencing was performed on PBMCs or T cells enriched from blood (not recorded which). CDR3 amino acids: CASRDRSQAFF. DNA of the CDR3: TGTGCCAGCAGAGACAGGTCTCAAGCTTTCTTT.